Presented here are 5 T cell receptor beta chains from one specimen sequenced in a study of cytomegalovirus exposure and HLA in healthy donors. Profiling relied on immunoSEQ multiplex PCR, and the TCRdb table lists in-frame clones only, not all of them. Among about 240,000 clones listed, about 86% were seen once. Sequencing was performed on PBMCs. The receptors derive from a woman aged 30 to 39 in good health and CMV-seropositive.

The CDR3 DNA reads as TGTGCCAGCAGCTGGGACAGGACTGGAAACACCATATATTTT. Its translation: CASSWDRTGNTIYF. The gene calls are TRBV28 and TRBJ1-3; TRBD1 agrees at 8 bases. Germline values: CDR1 MDHEN, CDR2 SYDVKM. The CDR3 is 14 residues long. J was trimmed by 2 bases and V by 6 bases; bases with no gene match: 3.

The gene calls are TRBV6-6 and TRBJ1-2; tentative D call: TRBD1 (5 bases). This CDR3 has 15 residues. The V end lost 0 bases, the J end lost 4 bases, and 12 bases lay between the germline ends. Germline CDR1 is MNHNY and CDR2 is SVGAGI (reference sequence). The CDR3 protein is CASSYSPQGGYGYTF. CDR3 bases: TGTGCCAGCAGTTACTCCCCCCAGGGCGGCTATGGCTACACCTTC.

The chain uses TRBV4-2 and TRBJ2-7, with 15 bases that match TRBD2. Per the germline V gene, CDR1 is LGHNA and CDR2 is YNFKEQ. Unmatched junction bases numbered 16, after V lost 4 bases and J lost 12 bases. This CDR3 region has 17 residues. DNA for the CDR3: TGTGCCAGCAGCCCCGGACTAGCGGGAGGGCCTGGAAGTCGGCGGTACTTC. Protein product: CASSPGLAGGPGSRRYF.

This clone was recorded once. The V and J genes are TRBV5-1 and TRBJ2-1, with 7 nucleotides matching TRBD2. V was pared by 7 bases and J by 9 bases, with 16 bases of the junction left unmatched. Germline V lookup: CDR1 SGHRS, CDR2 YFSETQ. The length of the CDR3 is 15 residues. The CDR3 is CASVRMSGAVSEQFF. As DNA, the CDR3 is TGCGCCAGCGTCAGGATGAGCGGGGCCGTGTCTGAGCAGTTCTTC.

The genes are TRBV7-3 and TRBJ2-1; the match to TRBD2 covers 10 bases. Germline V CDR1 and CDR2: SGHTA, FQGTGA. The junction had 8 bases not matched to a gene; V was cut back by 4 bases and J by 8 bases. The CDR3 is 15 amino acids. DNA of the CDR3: TGTGCCAGCAGCTCGTTAGCGGGAGGTGGCGATGAGCAGTTCTTC. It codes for CASSSLAGGGDEQFF. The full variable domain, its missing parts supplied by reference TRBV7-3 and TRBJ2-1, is GAGVSQTPSNKVTEKGKYVELRCDPISGHTALYWYRQSLGQGPEFLIYFQGTGAADDSGLPNDRFFAVRPEGSVSTLKIQRTERGDSAVYLCASSSLAGGGDEQFFGPGTRLTVL.